These T cell receptor beta chains were read from a single sample in a study of shared clonotypes between healthy human individuals. Profiling relied on immunoSEQ multiplex PCR, and the TCRdb table lists in-frame clones only, not all of them. The table includes about 450,000 clones, roughly 77% detected once. Sequencing was performed on PBMCs. These receptors were taken from a woman in her thirties or forties in good health. Some clones in this sample may be carry-over from other donors' samples. CDR3s include the opening cysteine and the closing phenylalanine or tryptophan. The order of the fields is V gene, clone size, CDR3 length, D gene, J gene, CDR3 protein, CDR3 DNA. D genes are given only for firm matches. For some rows the clone size is stated as once, few or many, or as a class when expanded; others skip it.

TRBV12-2	NA	16	NA	TRBJ1-1	CASRLGGGDRNTEAFF	TGTGCAAGTCGCTTAGGAGGGGGGGACAGGAACACTGAAGCTTTCTTT
TRBV15	NA	13	NA	TRBJ2-5	CATSPRTRETQYF	TGTGCCACCAGCCCGCGAACCCGGGAGACCCAGTACTTC
TRBV7-8	NA	15	NA	TRBJ2-7	CASSAGRQHIYEQYF	TGTGCCAGCAGCGCGGGCAGACAGCACATCTACGAGCAGTACTTC
TRBV20-1	NA	11	NA	TRBJ2-5	CSAPQQETQYF	TGCAGTGCTCCACAGCAAGAGACCCAGTACTTC
TRBV11-3	NA	15	NA	TRBJ2-1	CASSLEGSTYNEQFF	TGTGCCAGCAGCTTGGAGGGTAGCACCTACAATGAGCAGTTCTTC
TRBV7-9	NA	19	TRBD2	TRBJ2-7	CASSFCTGIAGGLHCEQYF	TGTGCCAGCAGCTTTTGTACAGGCATTGCGGGGGGGCTTCATTGCGAGCAGTACTTC
TRBV28	NA	16	TRBD2	TRBJ2-3	CASSSSGSEGTDTQYF	TGTGCCAGCAGTTCTAGCGGGAGTGAGGGCACAGATACGCAGTATTTT
TRBV10-2	NA	14	TRBD2	TRBJ2-1	CASRLAGGPNEQFF	TGCGCCAGCCGTCTAGCGGGAGGGCCTAATGAGCAGTTCTTC
TRBV29-1	NA	13	NA	TRBJ2-3	CSTWTASTDTQYF	TGCAGCACCTGGACAGCTAGCACAGATACGCAGTATTTT
TRBV25-1	NA	15	NA	TRBJ2-2	CASSEIGGHTGELFF	TGTGCCAGCAGTGAAATCGGGGGGCACACCGGGGAGCTGTTTTTT
TRBV6-1	NA	14	NA	TRBJ2-5	CASSEEGSSGTQYF	TGTGCCAGCAGTGAAGAGGGGTCCTCGGGGACCCAGTACTTC
TRBV6-5	NA	15	TRBD1	TRBJ1-1	CASKRQGVMNTEAFF	TGTGCCAGCAAGCGGCAGGGGGTCATGAACACTGAAGCTTTCTTT
TRBV15	NA	16	NA	TRBJ2-2	CATSRSGAANTGELFF	TGTGCCACCAGCAGATCAGGGGCAGCGAACACCGGGGAGCTGTTTTTT
TRBV7-8	NA	17	NA	TRBJ2-7	CASSLIREGVVVYEQYF	TGTGCCAGCAGCTTAATACGGGAAGGAGTTGTGGTCTACGAGCAGTACTTC
TRBV10-2	once	12	NA	TRBJ2-3	CASSESRDTQYF	TGCGCCAGCAGTGAGTCAAGGGATACGCAGTATTTT
TRBV4-3	NA	15	TRBD2	TRBJ2-7	CASSHTSGSRYEQYF	TGCGCCAGCAGCCATACCAGCGGGAGTCGCTACGAGCAGTACTTC
TRBV5-1	NA	15	NA	TRBJ2-5	CASSLAPGAQETQYF	TGCGCCAGCAGCTTGGCCCCAGGGGCCCAAGAGACCCAGTACTTC
TRBV5-1	NA	15	NA	TRBJ2-1	CASSLTSLSYNEQFF	TGCGCCAGCAGCTTAACTAGCTTGTCCTACAATGAGCAGTTCTTC
TRBV9	NA	13	TRBD1	TRBJ2-7	CASSGGTDYEQYF	TGTGCCAGCAGCGGGGGGACAGACTACGAGCAGTACTTC
TRBV6-5	NA	15	TRBD2	TRBJ2-7	CASSNGLAGDHEQYF	TGTGCCAGCAGTAACGGACTAGCGGGAGACCACGAGCAGTACTTC
TRBV5-8	NA	15	NA	TRBJ1-2	CASRQRGLTNYGYTF	TGTGCCAGCAGGCAGCGGGGGCTCACTAACTATGGCTACACCTTC
TRBV9	NA	16	NA	TRBJ2-2	CASGSWDRANTGELFF	TGTGCCAGCGGGTCGTGGGACCGCGCGAACACCGGGGAGCTGTTTTTT
TRBV15	NA	16	TRBD1	TRBJ2-7	CATSREQVGQGGEQYF	TGTGCCACCAGCAGAGAACAGGTCGGACAGGGTGGTGAGCAGTACTTC
TRBV6-5	NA	16	NA	TRBJ2-7	CASSYRGGQASGEQYF	TGTGCCAGCAGTTACAGGGGCGGGCAGGCGTCAGGGGAGCAGTACTTC
TRBV9	NA	15	NA	TRBJ2-1	CASTKRGDGLNEQFF	TGTGCCAGCACCAAAAGGGGGGACGGGCTCAATGAGCAGTTCTTC
TRBV2	NA	15	NA	TRBJ2-5	CASSEYGQNQETQYF	TGTGCCAGCAGTGAATATGGGCAGAACCAAGAGACCCAGTACTTC
TRBV19	NA	17	NA	TRBJ1-4	CASRSPPDRPTGEKLFF	TGTGCCAGTAGATCACCTCCCGACCGCCCGACGGGGGAAAAACTGTTTTTT
TRBV10-3	many	13	NA	TRBJ1-5	CAIRERAGQPQHF	TGTGCCATCCGAGAAAGGGCCGGTCAGCCCCAGCATTTT
TRBV28	few	13	NA	TRBJ2-7	CASQPGSSYEQYF	TGTGCCAGTCAACCAGGTTCCTCCTACGAGCAGTACTTC